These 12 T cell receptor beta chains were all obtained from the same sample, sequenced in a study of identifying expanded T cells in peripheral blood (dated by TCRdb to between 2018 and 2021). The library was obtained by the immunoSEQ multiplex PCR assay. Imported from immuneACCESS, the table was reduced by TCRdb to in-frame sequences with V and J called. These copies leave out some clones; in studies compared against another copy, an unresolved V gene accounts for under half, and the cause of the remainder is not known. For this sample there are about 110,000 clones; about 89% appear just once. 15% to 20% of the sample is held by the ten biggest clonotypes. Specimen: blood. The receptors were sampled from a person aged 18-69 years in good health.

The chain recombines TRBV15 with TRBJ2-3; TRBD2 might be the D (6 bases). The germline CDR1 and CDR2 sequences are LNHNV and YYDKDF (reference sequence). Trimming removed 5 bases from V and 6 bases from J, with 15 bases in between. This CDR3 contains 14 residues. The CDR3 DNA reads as TGTGCCACCAGCCCTTCAGCGGGTGGCGATACGCAGTATTTT. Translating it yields CATSPSAGGDTQYF.

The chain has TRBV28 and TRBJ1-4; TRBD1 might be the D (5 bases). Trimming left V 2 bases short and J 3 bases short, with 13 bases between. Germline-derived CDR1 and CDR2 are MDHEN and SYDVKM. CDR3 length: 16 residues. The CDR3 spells CASSLPPAGPNEKLFF. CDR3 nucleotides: TGTGCCAGCAGTTTACCCCCTGCAGGGCCTAATGAAAAACTGTTTTTT.

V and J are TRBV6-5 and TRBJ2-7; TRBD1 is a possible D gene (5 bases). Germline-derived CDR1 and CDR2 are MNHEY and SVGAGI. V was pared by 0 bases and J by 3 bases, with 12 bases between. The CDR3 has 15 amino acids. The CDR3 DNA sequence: TGTGCCAGCAGTTACTCCGTCGGACAAGGCTACGAGCAGTACTTC. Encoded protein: CASSYSVGQGYEQYF.

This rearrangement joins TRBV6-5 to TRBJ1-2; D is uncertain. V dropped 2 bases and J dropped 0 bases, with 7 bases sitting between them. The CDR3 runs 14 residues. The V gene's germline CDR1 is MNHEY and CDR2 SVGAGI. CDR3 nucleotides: TGTGCCAGCAGTTACACTCGGACTAACTATGGCTACACCTTC. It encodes CASSYTRTNYGYTF.

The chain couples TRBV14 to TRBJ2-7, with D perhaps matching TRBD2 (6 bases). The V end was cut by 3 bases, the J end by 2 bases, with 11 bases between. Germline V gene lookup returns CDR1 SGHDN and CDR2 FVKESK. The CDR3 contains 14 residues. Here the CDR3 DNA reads TGTGCCAGCAGCCATGAAGCGGGTCCCTACGAGCAGTACTTC. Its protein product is CASSHEAGPYEQYF.

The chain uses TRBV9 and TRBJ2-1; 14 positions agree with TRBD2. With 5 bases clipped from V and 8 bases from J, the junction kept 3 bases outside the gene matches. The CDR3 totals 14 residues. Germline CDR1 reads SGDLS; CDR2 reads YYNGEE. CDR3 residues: CASRPGLAGDEQFF. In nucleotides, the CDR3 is TGTGCCAGCAGACCGGGACTAGCGGGGGATGAGCAGTTCTTC.

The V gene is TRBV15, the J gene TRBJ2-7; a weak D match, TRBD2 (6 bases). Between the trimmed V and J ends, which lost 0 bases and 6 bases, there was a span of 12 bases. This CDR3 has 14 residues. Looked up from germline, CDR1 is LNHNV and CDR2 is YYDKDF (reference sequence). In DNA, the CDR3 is TGTGCCACCAGCAGAGATGTGGAGGGAGCCGAGCAGTACTTC. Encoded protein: CATSRDVEGAEQYF.

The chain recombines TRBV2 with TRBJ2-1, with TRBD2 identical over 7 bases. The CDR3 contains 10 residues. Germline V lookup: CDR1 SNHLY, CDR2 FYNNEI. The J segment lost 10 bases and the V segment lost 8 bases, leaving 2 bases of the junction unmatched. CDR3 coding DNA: TGTGCCAGCCCGGGGGGAGAGCAGTTCTTC. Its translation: CASPGGEQFF. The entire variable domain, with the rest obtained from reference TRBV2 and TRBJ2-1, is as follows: EPEVTQTPSHQVTQMGQEVILRCVPISNHLYFYWYRQILGQKVEFLVSFYNNEISEKSEIFDDQFSVERPDGSNFTLKIRSTKLEDSAMYFCASPGGEQFFGPGTRLTVL.

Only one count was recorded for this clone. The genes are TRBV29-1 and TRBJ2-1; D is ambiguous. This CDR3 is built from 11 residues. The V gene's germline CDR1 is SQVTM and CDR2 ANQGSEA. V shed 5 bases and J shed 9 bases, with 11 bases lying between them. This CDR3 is CSVRARGEQFF. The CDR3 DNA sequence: TGCAGCGTTCGGGCTCGCGGTGAGCAGTTCTTC.

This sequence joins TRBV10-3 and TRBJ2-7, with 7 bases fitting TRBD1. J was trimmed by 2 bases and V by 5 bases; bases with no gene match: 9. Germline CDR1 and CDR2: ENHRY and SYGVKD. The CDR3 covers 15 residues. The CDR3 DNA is TGTGCCATCAGTTCCCCGGGACAGAAAACCTACGAGCAGTACTTC. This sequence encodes CAISSPGQKTYEQYF.

CDR3 region: CASRTGDTGELFF. In nucleotides, the CDR3 is TGTGCCAGCAGGACAGGGGACACCGGGGAGCTGTTTTTT. J is TRBJ2-2 and V is TRBV6-1; 8 nucleotides match TRBD1. The germline CDR1 and CDR2 sequences are MNHNS and SASEGT. The junction had 0 bases not matched to a gene; V was cut back by 6 bases and J by 3 bases. This CDR3 has 13 residues.

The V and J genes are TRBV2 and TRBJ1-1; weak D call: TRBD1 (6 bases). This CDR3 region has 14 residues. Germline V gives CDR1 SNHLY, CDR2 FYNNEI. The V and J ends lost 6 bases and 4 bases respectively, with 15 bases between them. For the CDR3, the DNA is TGTGCCAGCAGACTAACAGGGCCGGGCACTGAAGCTTTCTTT. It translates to CASRLTGPGTEAFF.